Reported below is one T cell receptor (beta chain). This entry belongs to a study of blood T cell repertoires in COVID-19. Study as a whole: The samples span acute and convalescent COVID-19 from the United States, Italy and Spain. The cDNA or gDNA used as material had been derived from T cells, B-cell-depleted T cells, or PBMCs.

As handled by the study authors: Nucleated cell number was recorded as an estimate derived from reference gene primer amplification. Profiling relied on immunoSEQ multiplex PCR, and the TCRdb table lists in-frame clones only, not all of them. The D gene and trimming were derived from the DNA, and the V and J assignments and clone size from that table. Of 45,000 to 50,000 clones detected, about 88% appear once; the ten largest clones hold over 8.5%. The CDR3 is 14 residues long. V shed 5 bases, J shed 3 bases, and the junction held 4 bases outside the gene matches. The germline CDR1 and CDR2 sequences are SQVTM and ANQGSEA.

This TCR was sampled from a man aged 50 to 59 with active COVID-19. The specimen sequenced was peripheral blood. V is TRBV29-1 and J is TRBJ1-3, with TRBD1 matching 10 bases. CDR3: CSVRGQGGGNTIYF. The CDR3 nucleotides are TGCAGCGTTCGAGGACAGGGGGGTGGAAACACCATATATTTT.